The T cell receptor (beta chain) described here comes from a study of T-cell reconstitution after alpha-beta-depleted transplantation in children. Study-level findings and limits: Diversity and T-cell counts at one year after transplant derived mostly from new T cells. Several patients had high TCRbeta diversity at day 60; it came from surviving recipient T cells and thymic progenitors. Reportedly, roughly two months post-transplant, alpha-beta T cells arose from several hundred expanded graft clones.

Unique molecular identifiers were incorporated during preparation of the TCRbeta library. TCRdb recomputed calls from the PCR reads with MiXCR, one row per CDR3 protein. This sample has about 170,000 distinct CDR3 sequences, with over 8.5% found just once. J was trimmed by 3 bases and V by 3 bases; bases with no gene match: 5. CDR3 length equals 15 residues. CDR1 and CDR2 (germline): SGHTA, FQGNSA. This clonotype was detected ten times or more. Antigen: not known. This TCR was recovered from a boy aged 2 to 10 with acute myeloid leukemia, due to receive a stem cell transplant. The chain has TRBV7-2 and TRBJ2-1, with 7 bases lining up with TRBD2. The material was PBMCs, obtained before TCRalphabeta/CD19-depleted stem cell transplant. The DNA of the CDR3 is TGTGCCAGCAGCTTGGGCGCGGGAGACTACAATGAGCAGTTCTTC. Translation: CASSLGAGDYNEQFF.